This T cell receptor beta chain was obtained from a study of T cells in Graves' hyperthyroidism and ophthalmopathy. This clonotype was counted ten times or more. Trimming stripped 8 bases from V and 0 bases from J, with 13 bases between. CDR1 is MDHEN, CDR2 SYDVKM, per germline. CDR3 length equals 14 residues. Amplification of TCR beta CDR3 regions used RNA as the template. During a first-round RT-PCR of the TCR CDR3, the HTBI primer set was used. TCRdb re-derived calls from the multiplex PCR reads in MiXCR, one entry per CDR3 protein. The sample lists 300,000 to 400,000 distinct CDR3 sequences, 21% seen once, with under 55% in the top ten.

The sample comprised blood. This clonotype was obtained from a woman aged 45-59 years with Graves' hyperthyroidism. This rearrangement joins TRBV28 to TRBJ1-1, with D perhaps matching TRBD1 (5 bases). CDR3 sequence (DNA): TGTGCCAGCCTTAAACGGGGGGTGAACACTGAAGCTTTCTTT. It codes for CASLKRGVNTEAFF.